The 17 T cell receptor beta chains below come from one sample, sequenced in a study of Graves' ophthalmopathy and Graves' hyperthyroidism. The TCR beta CDR3 regions underwent amplification from RNA transcripts. HTBI-primed RT-PCR formed the first round, and a multiplex PCR formed the second. TCRdb recomputed calls from the multiplex PCR reads with MiXCR, one row per CDR3 protein. The sample holds roughly 400,000 distinct CDR3 sequences; 15% to 20% are singletons and the top ten take 1.6%. The sequencing input was peripheral blood. The receptors stem from a woman in her late teens or twenties with Graves' ophthalmopathy.

This clonotype was seen ten or more times. The chain combines TRBV28 with TRBJ2-7; D is ambiguous. This CDR3 has 15 residues. Germline assignment: CDR1 MDHEN and CDR2 SYDVKM. Trimming took off 2 bases at V and 4 bases at J, with 15 bases between the two ends. CDR3 sequence: CASSLTASSLYEQYF. The CDR3 DNA is TGTGCCAGCAGTTTAACTGCTAGTTCCCTATACGAGCAGTACTTC.

This clonotype was picked up many times. CDR3 in amino acids: CASNYNLGEQYF. As DNA, the CDR3 is TGTGCCAGCAACTATAACCTGGGGGAGCAGTACTTC. The chain is built from TRBV28 and TRBJ2-7; no reliable D call. The germline CDR1 and CDR2 sequences are MDHEN and SYDVKM. This CDR3 contains 12 residues. The V end was cut by 7 bases, the J end by 7 bases, with 14 bases between.

This clonotype has ten or more counts. The chain carries TRBV12-3 or TRBV12-4 and TRBJ2-2; 11 bases line up with TRBD2. J gave up 5 bases and V 6 bases, and 2 bases lay outside the gene matches. This CDR3 is 14 amino acids long. CDR3 sequence: CASRVAGGTGELFF. The CDR3 DNA follows: TGTGCCAGCAGAGTAGCGGGAGGGACCGGGGAGCTGTTTTTT.

This clonotype was found many times. J is TRBJ1-1 and V is TRBV4-2, with 11 bases lining up with TRBD1. The CDR3 totals 17 residues. The germline V gene encodes CDR1 LGHNA and CDR2 YNFKEQ. Trimming removed 0 bases from V and 4 bases from J; junction bases left unmatched: 7. CDR3 region: CASSQDGRTGGGTEAFF. CDR3 nucleotide sequence: TGTGCCAGCAGCCAAGATGGGAGGACAGGGGGCGGCACTGAAGCTTTCTTT.

This clonotype was seen ten or more times. The chain couples TRBV7-2 to TRBJ2-7; D is possibly TRBD1 or TRBD2 (6 bases each). V was cut by 7 bases and J by 5 bases, with 18 bases left in between. The germline V gene encodes CDR1 SGHTA and CDR2 FQGNSA. The CDR3 has 14 residues. CDR3 DNA: TGTGCCAGCACCGTTGGAGGGGGGAGACACGAGCAGTACTTC. It encodes CASTVGGGRHEQYF.

This clonotype was seen repeatedly, ten times or more. CDR3 bases: TGTGCCAGCAGTTCAAGGGTGCCCCCCTGGGATGAAGCTTTCTTT. Translated, it gives CASSSRVPPWDEAFF. V gene TRBV28 combines with J gene TRBJ1-1; D uncertain. Germline CDR1 and CDR2: MDHEN and SYDVKM. V gave up 4 bases and J gave up 7 bases, with 19 bases separating them. There are 15 residues in the CDR3.

This clonotype was seen ten or more times. The V and J genes are TRBV30 and TRBJ2-7, with D perhaps matching TRBD1 (6 bases). The CDR3 has 14 amino acids. Deletions cut 8 bases from V and 4 bases from J, with 21 bases between. CDR1 and CDR2 from the germline V gene are GTSNPN and SVGIG (reference sequence). This CDR3 reads CALEPRGPKYEQYF. The CDR3 DNA is TGTGCCCTGGAGCCCAGGGGACCGAAATACGAGCAGTACTTC.

In its sample, this clonotype was seen many times. The CDR3 DNA reads as TGTGCCAGTAGTAGATTGGACAGGAACACCGGGGAGCTGTTTTTT. Encoded protein: CASSRLDRNTGELFF. This chain uses TRBV19 with TRBJ2-2, with a tentative D call TRBD1 (6 bases). Trimming shortened V by 4 bases and J by 1 base, and 10 bases separated the two germline ends. Germline V CDR1 and CDR2: LNHDA, SQIVND (reference sequence). This CDR3 contains 15 residues.

This clonotype has ten or more counts. The chain employs TRBV5-1 and TRBJ1-5, with D unresolved. Germline values: CDR1 SGHRS, CDR2 YFSETQ. Trimming cost V 0 bases and J 3 bases, with 10 bases left between them. The CDR3 runs 15 residues. CDR3 loop: CASSLGSGYNQPQHF. CDR3 bases: TGCGCCAGCAGCTTGGGGTCAGGATACAATCAGCCCCAGCATTTT.

This clonotype was seen ten or more times. A much bigger clone sits one base away, suggesting this may be a read error. This rearrangement joins TRBV28 to TRBJ2-7; perhaps D is TRBD1 or TRBD2 (5 bases each). The V end lost 8 bases, the J end lost 5 bases, and 16 bases lay between the germline ends. Germline-derived CDR1 and CDR2 are MDHEN and SYDVKM. The CDR3 loop spans 13 amino acids. CDR3 in amino acids: CASGSGGKDEQYF. Here the CDR3 DNA reads TGTGCCAGCGGCAGTGGGGGTAAGGACGAGCAGTACTTC.

This clonotype has a count of ten or more. The V call is TRBV12-3 or TRBV12-4, the J call TRBJ1-6; D call uncertain. The CDR3 has 12 residues. With 7 bases removed from V and 7 bases from J, the gap between germline ends came to 8 bases. The CDR3, as DNA: TGTGCCAGCACCGGGAACAATTCACCCCTCCACTTT. Protein sequence: CASTGNNSPLHF.

This clonotype was seen many times. The rearrangement uses TRBV15 and TRBJ2-5, with D tentatively TRBD2 (6 bases). This CDR3 contains 17 residues. Germline assignment: CDR1 LNHNV and CDR2 YYDKDF (reference sequence). Trimming pared 0 bases from V and 4 bases from J, leaving 18 bases between. CDR3 region: CATSRDFGDAGPETQYF. The CDR3, as DNA: TGTGCCACCAGCAGAGATTTTGGTGACGCGGGGCCAGAGACCCAGTACTTC.

This chain joins TRBV12-3 or TRBV12-4 and TRBJ1-2; a possible D gene is TRBD1 (5 bases). The germline V and J ends were trimmed by 5 bases and 0 bases, with 10 bases remaining between them. This CDR3 is built from 14 residues. The CDR3 region has the DNA TGTGCCAGCAGTGGGGCAGGGACTAACTATGGCTACACCTTC. It translates to CASSGAGTNYGYTF.

This clonotype showed up many times. The chain uses TRBV7-8 and TRBJ2-3; 13 bases fit TRBD2. J was trimmed by 5 bases and V by 5 bases; bases with no gene match: 10. The CDR3 has 17 residues. Germline CDR1 reads SGHVS; CDR2 reads FQNEAQ. CDR3 nucleotides: TGTGCCAGCAGCCGCCGGACTAGCGGGAGTGAGAGAGATACGCAGTATTTT. Translation: CASSRRTSGSERDTQYF.

This clonotype was picked up many times. The genes are TRBV10-3 and TRBJ1-1; D unresolved. In germline, CDR1 is ENHRY, CDR2 SYGVKD. The CDR3 sequence is 14 residues long. V lost 10 bases and J lost 5, with 20 bases in between. Here the CDR3 reads CATGETEESTEAFF. The CDR3 nucleotides are TGTGCCACCGGAGAGACGGAGGAGAGTACTGAAGCTTTCTTT.

Ten or more counts support this clonotype. The junction departs from germline at one end; a sequencing error may be responsible. The chain links TRBV20-1 to TRBJ2-5; D remains ambiguous. Germline V gene sequence: CDR1 DFQATT, CDR2 SNEGSKA (reference sequence). The CDR3 runs 13 residues. The DNA of the CDR3 is TGCAGTGCTAGGCGGTCGTTGCAAGAGACCCAGTGCTTC. It translates to CSARRSLQETQCF.

This clonotype appeared many times. The chain links TRBV25-1 to TRBJ1-1; D may be TRBD1 (6 bases). V lost 4 bases and J 6 bases, leaving 18 bases between the germline ends. The CDR3 runs to 15 residues. Germline V gene lookup returns CDR1 MGHDK and CDR2 SYGVNS. The CDR3: CASSASKGGLAEAFF. CDR3 bases: TGTGCCAGCAGTGCTTCTAAGGGGGGGCTGGCTGAAGCTTTCTTT.